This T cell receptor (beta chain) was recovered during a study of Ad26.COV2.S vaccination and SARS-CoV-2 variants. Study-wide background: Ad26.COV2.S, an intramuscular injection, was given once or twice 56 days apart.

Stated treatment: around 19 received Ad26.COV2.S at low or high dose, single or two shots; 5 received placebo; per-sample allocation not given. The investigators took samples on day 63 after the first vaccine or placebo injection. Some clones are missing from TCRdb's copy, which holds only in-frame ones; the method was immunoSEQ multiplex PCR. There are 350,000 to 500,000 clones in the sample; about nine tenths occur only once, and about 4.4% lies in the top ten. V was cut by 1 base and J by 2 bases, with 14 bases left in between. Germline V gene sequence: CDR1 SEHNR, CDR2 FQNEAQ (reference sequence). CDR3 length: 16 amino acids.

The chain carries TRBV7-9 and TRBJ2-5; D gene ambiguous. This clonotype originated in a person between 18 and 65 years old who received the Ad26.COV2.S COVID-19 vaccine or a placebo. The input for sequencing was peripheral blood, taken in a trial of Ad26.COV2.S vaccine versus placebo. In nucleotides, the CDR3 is TGTGCCAGCAGCTTAGTCCAGTTTTCTAGGCAAGAGACCCAGTACTTC. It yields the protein CASSLVQFSRQETQYF.